The 16 T cell receptor beta chains below come from one sample, sequenced in a study of regulatory T cells in long-lasting Graves disease. Stated time point: persistent/refractory GD, antithyroid drugs over 5 years with positive TRAb. RNA isolated from PBMCs was used to make the TCR library. CDR3 regions were amplified by Arm-PCR using iRepertoire HTBI primers to build TCR beta libraries. TCRdb reprocessed the multiplex PCR reads with MiXCR, giving one entry per CDR3 protein. This table has some 300,000 distinct CDR3 sequences, 20% to 25% appearing once. The material sequenced was peripheral blood mononuclear cells (PBMCs), taken when the disease was refractory, from a patient treated with antithyroid drugs. These receptors originate from a female donor with Graves disease.

This clonotype was seen a single time. One end of the junction varies from germline; a read error may be responsible. The chain has TRBV5-6 and TRBJ1-2; D call uncertain. This CDR3 has 12 amino acids. Germline V gives CDR1 SGHDT, CDR2 YYEEEE. CDR3 in DNA: TGTGCCAGCGGCTTGGCGGCCGGGGGCTACACCTTC. Residues: CASGLAAGGYTF. Based on the CDR3 plus reference TRBV5-6 and TRBJ1-2, the full variable domain is DAGVTQSPTHLIKTRGQQVTLRCSPKSGHDTVSWYQQALGQGPQFIFQYYEEEERQRGNFPDRFSGHQFPNYSSELNVNALLLGDSALYLCASGLAAGGYTFGSGTRLTVV.

Many counts were recorded for this clonotype. The chain uses TRBV12-3 or TRBV12-4 and TRBJ2-5, with 7 nucleotides matching TRBD2. The CDR3 sequence is 13 residues long. The trim removed 3 bases at V and 5 bases at J, leaving 3 bases unmatched. This CDR3 is CASSFREGETQYF. The CDR3 bases are TGTGCCAGCAGTTTCAGGGAGGGGGAGACCCAGTACTTC.

This chain links TRBV4-3 with TRBJ2-7; D is possibly TRBD2 (6 bases). With 0 bases removed from V and 2 bases from J, the gap between germline ends came to 14 bases. The germline CDR1 and CDR2 sequences are LGHNA and YSLEER. The CDR3 loop spans 16 amino acids. The CDR3 spells CASSQDRDSAAYEQYF. The CDR3 bases are TGCGCCAGCAGCCAAGATCGGGACTCGGCCGCCTACGAGCAGTACTTC.

This clonotype was found many times. The rearrangement joins TRBV7-9 to TRBJ2-7, with 8 bases matching TRBD1. The V segment lost 8 bases and the J segment 2 bases; nucleotides outside the gene matches: 2. Germline V lookup: CDR1 SEHNR, CDR2 FQNEAQ (reference sequence). The CDR3 runs to 12 residues. This CDR3 reads CASGTGAYEQYF. The DNA of the CDR3 is TGTGCCAGCGGGACAGGCGCCTACGAGCAGTACTTC.

CDR3 protein: CASRGGVYGYTF. CDR3 sequence (DNA): TGTGCCAGCAGAGGGGGGGTCTATGGCTACACCTTC. The chain links TRBV2 to TRBJ1-2, with a tentative D call TRBD1 (6 bases). Germline V gives CDR1 SNHLY, CDR2 FYNNEI. V shed 6 bases and J shed 4 bases, with 9 bases lying between them. The CDR3 has 12 amino acids.

This chain joins TRBV20-1 and TRBJ2-6; 9 nucleotides line up with TRBD1. The germline CDR1 and CDR2 sequences are DFQATT and SNEGSKA (reference sequence). Trimming at V came to 2 bases and at J to 2 bases, leaving 7 bases not matched to a gene. The CDR3 extends over 17 amino acids. DNA for the CDR3: TGCAGTGCTAGACTCCGGGACAGGGTTGCTGGGGCCAACGTCCTGACTTTC. Translated: CSARLRDRVAGANVLTF.

V gene TRBV7-2 combines with J gene TRBJ2-7; TRBD1 agrees at 9 bases. The CDR3 runs to 17 residues. Germline values: CDR1 SGHTA, CDR2 FQGNSA. V dropped 1 base and J dropped 1; count of bases not matched to a gene: 8. CDR3 residues: CASSLELGQGISYEQYF. DNA for the CDR3: TGTGCCAGCAGCTTAGAGCTGGGACAGGGAATTTCCTACGAGCAGTACTTC.

The count of this clonotype is one. The chain has TRBV4-3 and TRBJ2-7, with 7 nucleotides matching TRBD2. The germline V gene has CDR1 LGHNA and CDR2 YSLEER. J gave up 0 bases and V 0 bases, and 5 bases lay outside the gene matches. This CDR3 comprises 16 residues. This CDR3 is CASSQDQRGSSYEQYF. Written as DNA, the CDR3 is TGCGCCAGCAGCCAAGATCAGCGCGGGAGCTCCTACGAGCAGTACTTC.

This clonotype has just a few counts. The V gene is TRBV30, the J gene TRBJ2-1; weak D call: TRBD2 (6 bases). CDR1 is GTSNPN, CDR2 SVGIG, per germline (reference sequence). The CDR3 length is 13 residues. Deletions cut 0 bases from V and 10 bases from J, with 13 bases between. The CDR3 DNA reads TGTGCCTGGAGTGTCCGGAGGGTCGGGGAGCAGTTCTTC. Protein: CAWSVRRVGEQFF.

In its sample, this clonotype was seen a few times. The chain carries TRBV7-9 and TRBJ2-7; D remains unclear. The CDR3 is 13 amino acids. Germline assignment: CDR1 SEHNR and CDR2 FQNEAQ (reference sequence). V lost 3 bases, J lost 4 bases, and 10 bases lay in between. The CDR3 nucleotides read TGTGCCAGCAGCTTGTCCCCGGAGTACGAGCAGTACTTC. It is translated as CASSLSPEYEQYF.

The chain has TRBV5-1 and TRBJ2-7, with TRBD2 matching 14 bases. Germline V lookup: CDR1 SGHRS, CDR2 YFSETQ. This CDR3 region has 16 residues. V dropped 4 bases and J dropped 7; count of bases not matched to a gene: 10. The CDR3 DNA reads as TGCGCCAGCAGCCTGGGACTAGCGGGAGAAACGGGGGAGCAGTACTTC. It is translated as CASSLGLAGETGEQYF.

This clonotype has a count of ten or more. The rearrangement links TRBV2 to TRBJ1-1, with a weak D call TRBD1 (5 bases). Trimming cost V 6 bases and J 1 base, with 12 bases left between them. The CDR3 totals 14 residues. Germline values: CDR1 SNHLY, CDR2 FYNNEI. The CDR3 DNA reads TGTGCCAGCAGGCCCATAAGGGGGAACACTGAAGCTTTCTTT. Residues: CASRPIRGNTEAFF. Supplemented by reference TRBV2 and TRBJ1-1, the full variable domain reads EPEVTQTPSHQVTQMGQEVILRCVPISNHLYFYWYRQILGQKVEFLVSFYNNEISEKSEIFDDQFSVERPDGSNFTLKIRSTKLEDSAMYFCASRPIRGNTEAFFGQGTRLTVV.

The table lists this clonotype with many counts. The gene calls are TRBV10-3 and TRBJ2-7; 10 nucleotides align to TRBD2. Germline values: CDR1 ENHRY, CDR2 SYGVKD. Trimming cost V 4 bases and J 4 bases; bases outside gene matches: 7. The CDR3 consists of 15 residues. DNA for the CDR3: TGTGCCATCAGTGTCGGGCCTAGCGGGAGTTACGAGCAGTACTTC. It is translated as CAISVGPSGSYEQYF.

This clonotype showed up just a few times. The rearrangement uses TRBV7-2 and TRBJ1-5, with a weak D call TRBD1 (5 bases). This CDR3 is 16 amino acids long. Germline V gene sequence: CDR1 SGHTA, CDR2 FQGNSA. V lost 3 bases and J 2 bases, leaving 14 bases between the germline ends. CDR3 in amino acids: CASSFTGRVGNQPQHF. Here the CDR3 DNA reads TGTGCCAGCAGCTTTACGGGCAGGGTGGGCAATCAGCCCCAGCATTTT.

At least ten counts were recorded for this clonotype. This chain connects TRBV5-1 to TRBJ1-2, with TRBD1 matching 7 bases. The CDR3 extends over 16 amino acids. With 4 bases clipped from V and 4 bases from J, the junction kept 13 bases outside the gene matches. Per the germline V gene, CDR1 is SGHRS and CDR2 is YFSETQ. The CDR3 loop is CASSPGAGQNFYGYTF. Here the CDR3 DNA reads TGCGCCAGCAGCCCGGGGGCGGGACAGAATTTCTATGGCTACACCTTC.

This clonotype was detected only a few times. V and J are TRBV6-2 or TRBV6-3 and TRBJ2-7; TRBD2 matches 9 bases. Germline V gene sequence: CDR1 MNHEY, CDR2 SVGEGT. The CDR3 loop spans 16 amino acids. The V gene end was trimmed by 6 bases and the J gene end by 6 bases; junction bases not matched to a gene: 15. CDR3 DNA: TGTGCCAGCAGCCTTTTCCATAGTCCGCGGGGGGGCGAGCAGTACTTC. Its translation: CASSLFHSPRGGEQYF.